This T cell receptor (beta chain) was documented in a study of T cell responses to AZD1222 COVID-19 vaccine. Study observations and caveats: White British donors predominated, females outnumbered males, and clonal diversity was possibly underestimated. Two AZD1222 administrations were followed by greater Spike-specific TCR breadth and depth.

Regarding this clone: The antigen remains unidentified.

Assay used: immunoSEQ multiplex PCR; TCRdb lists only in-frame clones, some missing. The sample includes about 150,000 clones, roughly nine tenths of them seen just once. The source was peripheral blood, collected after recovery from COVID-19. This TCR came from an adult who had recovered from COVID-19.

This chain's CDR3 is CASSPKGPQETQYF. As DNA, the CDR3 is TGCGCCAGCAGCCCAAAGGGTCCACAAGAGACCCAGTACTTC. The rearrangement joins TRBV5-1 to TRBJ2-5; D unresolved. Germline V gene lookup returns CDR1 SGHRS and CDR2 YFSETQ. The V end was cut by 4 bases, the J end by 2 bases, with 12 bases between. CDR3 length: 14 residues.